This TCR beta chain came from a study of T cell responses to AZD1222 COVID-19 vaccine. Findings and caveats of the study: Increases in Spike-specific TCR breadth and depth were seen after two AZD1222 doses. Reports indicate that nearly half of spike-specific TCRs are directed at unmutated variant regions.

TCRdb keeps only in-frame clones here, not all; method: immunoSEQ multiplex PCR. The sample has approximately 200,000 clones; about 94% are singletons. Concerning this clone itself: What it binds is not known.

The V segment lost 8 bases and the J segment 2 bases; nucleotides outside the gene matches: 7. The CDR3 runs 14 residues. Germline values: CDR1 MNHEY, CDR2 SVGAGI. The starting material was peripheral blood, obtained 28 days after the second dose of the MenACWY control vaccine. The receptor comes from an adult who received the MenACWY meningococcal vaccine as a control. The chain carries TRBV6-5 and TRBJ2-7; 9 bases are shared with TRBD1. The CDR3 DNA reads as TGTGCCAGCTCTCTCGGGACAGGGACCTACGAGCAGTACTTC. Its protein is CASSLGTGTYEQYF.